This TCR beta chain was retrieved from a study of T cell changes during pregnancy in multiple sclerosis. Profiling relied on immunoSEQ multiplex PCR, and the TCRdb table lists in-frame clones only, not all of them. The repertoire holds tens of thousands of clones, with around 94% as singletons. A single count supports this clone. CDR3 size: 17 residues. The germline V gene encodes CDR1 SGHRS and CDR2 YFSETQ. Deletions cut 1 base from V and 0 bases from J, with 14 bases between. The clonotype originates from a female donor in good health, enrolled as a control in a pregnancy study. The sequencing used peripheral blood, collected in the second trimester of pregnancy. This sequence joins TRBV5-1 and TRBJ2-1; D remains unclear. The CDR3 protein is CASSLSGTKSSYNEQFF. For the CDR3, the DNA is TGCGCCAGCAGCTTGTCAGGTACCAAAAGCTCCTACAATGAGCAGTTCTTC.